One sample yielded the 27 T cell receptor beta chains listed below, sequenced in a study of tumor-infiltrating lymphocytes in primary liver carcinoma. Between about 17 and 34 mg of unsorted bulk tissue served as the source from which RNA and DNA were co-extracted. With a constant-region primer, TCR beta cDNA was made from approximately 450 ng of total RNA. ARM-PCR was slightly modified, and three nested multiplex PCR rounds with it gave rise to the TCR beta libraries. The first two PCR rounds, approximately 11 cycles each, used TRBV1-TRBV30 forward primers and a C-beta reverse primer. TCRdb re-derived calls from the multiplex PCR reads in MiXCR, one entry per CDR3 protein. The profile shows approximately 100,000 distinct CDR3 sequences, 65% to 75% of them singletons. What was sequenced was liver tumor tissue from sampling region 2. Subset described: tumor region T2, inferior pole. Receptor source: a woman aged 60 to 75 with primary liver carcinoma and hepatitis B virus infection.

Comments on this clonotype: Mismatch with germline at one junction end may stem from a read error. This chain connects TRBV6-6 to TRBJ2-7; D ambiguous. The germline gives CDR1 MNHNY, CDR2 SVGAGI (reference sequence). This CDR3 has 13 amino acids. The CDR3 here is CANVGRCSYEQYF. The CDR3 DNA is TGTGCCAACGTTGGAAGGTGCTCCTATGAGCAGTACTTC.

Points on this clonotype: At one end, the junction sequence differs from germline, possibly due to a read error. The J gene is TRBJ1-5, the V gene TRBV10-3, with no clear D. Germline V lookup: CDR1 ENHRY, CDR2 SYGVKD. The CDR3 is 12 amino acids. CDR3 amino acids: CTISETNQHQHF. The CDR3 DNA sequence: TGTACCATCAGTGAGACGAATCAGCACCAGCATTTT.

A note on this clonotype: One base away lies a much larger clone, so this may be a sequencing read error. This chain uses TRBV10-3 with TRBJ1-1; D remains unclear. The V end was cut by 11 bases, the J end by 3 bases, with 16 bases between. CDR1 is ENHRY, CDR2 SYGVKD, per germline. The CDR3 extends over 13 amino acids. As DNA, the CDR3 is TGTGCCGTCCGATCGGACCCTTACACTGAAGCTTTCTTT. Residues: CAVRSDPYTEAFF.

This clonotype was recorded many times. This rearrangement joins TRBV7-9 to TRBJ2-6, with D unresolved. Deletions cut 1 base from V and 0 bases from J, with 10 bases between. Germline V gene lookup returns CDR1 SEHNR and CDR2 FQNEAQ (reference sequence). The CDR3 contains 17 residues. The CDR3 sequence: CASSLGAATSGANVLTF. CDR3 nucleotides: TGTGCCAGCAGCTTAGGGGCAGCCACCTCTGGGGCCAACGTCCTGACTTTC.

With regard to this clonotype: A read error may explain this, as a much larger clone is one base away. This chain connects TRBV7-8 to TRBJ2-3; tentative D call: TRBD2 (6 bases). CDR1 and CDR2 from the germline V gene are SGHVS and FQNEAQ. Trimming took 1 base from V and 2 from J, leaving 13 bases between them. CDR3 length equals 16 residues. DNA of the CDR3: TGTGCCAGCAGCTTAGACGGGGGACGACTCACAGATACGCAGTATTTT. The encoded protein is CASSLDGGRLTDTQYF. Full variable domain (missing parts from reference TRBV7-8 and TRBJ2-3): GAGVSQSPRYKVAKRGQDVALRCDPISGHVSLFWYQQALGQGPEFLTYFQNEAQLDKSGLPSDRFFAERPEGSVSTLKIQRTQQEDSAVYLCASSLDGGRLTDTQYFGPGTRLTVL.

This clonotype was observed a few times. This may be a read error: a much more frequent sequence differs by one nucleotide. The J gene is TRBJ2-2, the V gene TRBV12-3 or TRBV12-4, with 9 positions matching TRBD2. Losses at the gene ends were 4 bases for V and 3 bases for J; bases not matched to a gene: 3. The CDR3 runs to 15 residues. The CDR3 loop is CASSSLAGYTGELFF. As DNA, the CDR3 is TGTGCCAGCAGTTCACTAGCGGGCTACACCGGGGAGCTGTTTTTT.

This clonotype was seen repeatedly, ten times or more. The chain employs TRBV12-3 or TRBV12-4 and TRBJ2-7, with D hard to call. The ends were cut back, 5 bases at V and 2 bases at J, with 13 bases in the middle. This CDR3 is 14 amino acids long. CDR3 nucleotides: TGTGCCAGCAGTAGAAGCATACCTCCCTACGAGCAGTACTTC. This codes for CASSRSIPPYEQYF.

In this sample, this clonotype turned up many times. One end of the junction fails to match germline, which may point to a read error. This sequence joins TRBV6-2 or TRBV6-3 and TRBJ2-7; 7 bases match TRBD1. Germline-derived CDR1 and CDR2 are MNHEY and SVGEGT. The CDR3 is made up of 14 amino acids. The CDR3 spells CASSYLGQRYERYF. CDR3 nucleotides: TGTGCCAGCAGTTACCTGGGACAGCGGTACGAGCGGTACTTC.

A note on this clonotype: Compared with germline, one end of the junction differs, possibly owing to a read error. The V and J genes are TRBV12-3 or TRBV12-4 and TRBJ2-1, with D perhaps matching TRBD2 (7 bases). This CDR3 region has 14 residues. CDR3 amino acids: CASSLRGGLGEQLF. The DNA for the CDR3 is TGTGCCAGCAGTTTAAGGGGGGGGTTGGGTGAGCAGCTCTTC.

Of note for this clonotype: At one end, the junction sequence differs from germline, possibly due to a read error. This rearrangement joins TRBV6-6 to TRBJ2-3, with 11 bases aligning to TRBD1. This CDR3 comprises 14 residues. Germline values: CDR1 MNHNY, CDR2 SVGAGI (reference sequence). CDR3 coding DNA: TGTGCCAGCGGTTACGGGACAGGGGGAGATACACAGTATTTT. Protein: CASGYGTGGDTQYF.

Ten or more counts support this clonotype. The chain uses TRBV5-1 and TRBJ2-1; no firm D call. This CDR3 region has 13 residues. The germline CDR1 and CDR2 sequences are SGHRS and YFSETQ. With 0 bases removed from V and 5 bases from J, the gap between germline ends came to 6 bases. The DNA for the CDR3 is TGCGCCAGCAGCTTGGGGCTGAACAATGAGCAGTTCTTC. Its translation is CASSLGLNNEQFF.

This chain uses TRBV7-2 with TRBJ2-1; tentatively, D is TRBD1 or TRBD2 (5 bases each). The CDR3 totals 13 residues. Trimming pared 5 bases from V and 8 bases from J, leaving 13 bases between. In germline, CDR1 is SGHTA, CDR2 FQGNSA. The CDR3 sequence: CASSRVGGHEQFF. DNA of the CDR3: TGTGCCAGCAGCCGCGTTGGGGGACATGAGCAGTTCTTC.

The V call is TRBV18, the J call TRBJ1-1, with unresolved D. The CDR3 runs 14 residues. Germline CDR1 and CDR2: KGHSH and LQKENI. V lost 2 bases and J lost 3, with 10 bases in between. CDR3 nucleotide sequence: TGTGCCAGCTCACCATGGGAAAGATACACTGAAGCTTTCTTT. This translates into CASSPWERYTEAFF. The full variable domain, its missing parts supplied by reference TRBV18 and TRBJ1-1, is NAGVMQNPRHLVRRRGQEARLRCSPMKGHSHVYWYRQLPEEGLKFMVYLQKENIIDESGMPKERFSAEFPKEGPSILRIQQVVRGDSAAYFCASSPWERYTEAFFGQGTRLTVV.

This clonotype was counted at least ten times. The V gene is TRBV28, the J gene TRBJ2-7; 7 bases fit TRBD2. The CDR3 sequence is 13 residues long. V lost 6 bases, J lost 3 bases, and 5 bases stayed unmatched. CDR1 and CDR2 (germline): MDHEN, SYDVKM. The CDR3 region has the DNA TGTGCCAGCAGCCCCCCGGGAGGCTACGAGCAGTACTTC. Translating gives CASSPPGGYEQYF.

The table lists this clonotype with a few counts. V gene TRBV16 combines with J gene TRBJ1-2; tentative D call: TRBD1 (6 bases). The CDR3 sequence is 13 residues long. Germline CDR1 is KGHSY and CDR2 is FQNENV. Between the trimmed V and J ends, which lost 4 bases and 8 bases, there was a span of 14 bases. The CDR3, as DNA: TGTGCCAGCAGCCCTCGGCACAGGGAGGGCTACACCTTC. This encodes CASSPRHREGYTF.

This clonotype was detected only a few times. One base away lies a much larger clone, so this may be a sequencing read error. V and J are TRBV12-3 or TRBV12-4 and TRBJ1-1; weak D call: TRBD1 (6 bases). This CDR3 region has 14 residues. Trimming stripped 6 bases from V and 3 bases from J, with 14 bases between. CDR3: CASSQGGGHTEAFF. CDR3 coding DNA: TGTGCCAGCAGCCAAGGGGGGGGCCACACTGAAGCTTTCTTT.

There are a few counts of this clonotype. One end of the junction does not line up with germline, which may come from a read error. The chain recombines TRBV4-2 with TRBJ1-5; D remains unclear. The length of the CDR3 is 17 residues. Germline V gene sequence: CDR1 LGHNA, CDR2 YNFKEQ. In DNA, the CDR3 is TGTGCCAGCAGCCAAGGGGCGGCCGCTATTTCCAATCACCCCCAGCATTTT. Its protein is CASSQGAAAISNHPQHF.

A remark on this clonotype: The junction and the germline gene differ at one end; a read error may be behind it. The J gene is TRBJ2-7, the V gene TRBV6-1; D remains ambiguous. The CDR3 loop spans 15 amino acids. CDR1 and CDR2 (germline): MNHNS, SASEGT. CDR3 nucleotide sequence: TGTGCCAGCAGAACGGAACAGCTGAGCTCCTACGAGCAGTGCTTC. It yields the protein CASRTEQLSSYEQCF.

The J gene is TRBJ2-2, the V gene TRBV6-1, with D hard to call. This CDR3 has 12 amino acids. Germline CDR1 reads MNHNS; CDR2 reads SASEGT. V was shortened by 11 bases and J by 6 bases, with 13 bases between the two germline ends. The CDR3 protein is CACSRLAGELFF. In DNA, the CDR3 is TGTGCCTGCTCTAGACTCGCCGGGGAGCTGTTTTTT.

This chain links TRBV29-1 with TRBJ2-1, with D unresolved. This CDR3 has 11 amino acids. V was pared by 4 bases and J by 8 bases, with 9 bases between. The germline gives CDR1 SQVTM, CDR2 ANQGSEA. CDR3 in amino acids: CSVVGNHEQFF. The CDR3 DNA reads as TGCAGCGTTGTTGGGAACCATGAGCAGTTCTTC.

Worth noting for this clonotype: This sequence may be a read error, since a much larger clone differs from it by one base. V gene TRBV7-8 combines with J gene TRBJ1-1; unclear D gene. V gave up 6 bases and J gave up 1 base, with 12 bases separating them. Germline V gene sequence: CDR1 SGHVS, CDR2 FQNEAQ. The CDR3 contains 14 residues. DNA of the CDR3: TGTGCCAGCAGGGAAGCGGGGAGGAACACTGAAGCTTTCTTT. Its translation is CASREAGRNTEAFF. Supplemented by reference TRBV7-8 and TRBJ1-1, the full variable domain reads GAGVSQSPRYKVAKRGQDVALRCDPISGHVSLFWYQQALGQGPEFLTYFQNEAQLDKSGLPSDRFFAERPEGSVSTLKIQRTQQEDSAVYLCASREAGRNTEAFFGQGTRLTVV.

Notes on this clonotype: The conserved phenylalanine or tryptophan normally closing the CDR3 is absent here, so this likely arose from a read error. The V and J genes are TRBV6-6 and TRBJ1-4, with D perhaps TRBD1 (5 bases). Germline loops: CDR1 MNHNY, CDR2 SVGAGI (reference sequence). V lost 8 bases and J lost 7, with 17 bases in between. CDR3 length equals 14 residues. The CDR3 DNA reads TGTGCCAGCCGCCGGGGGGGGGGAGGTGAAAAACTGTTTTTA. Protein product: CASRRGGGGEKLFL.

Details on this clonotype: Relative to the germline gene, one junction end is altered; a read error may explain this. The DNA of the CDR3 is TGTGTCAGCAGCTTAGAGCCTACTAACTATGGCATCACCTTC. The encoded protein is CVSSLEPTNYGITF. J is TRBJ1-2 and V is TRBV11-2; D gene ambiguous. Germline CDR1 SGHAT, CDR2 FQNNGV. This CDR3 is built from 14 residues.

On this clonotype itself: At one end the junction does not follow the germline gene, possibly because of a read error. The chain is built from TRBV6-5 and TRBJ2-1; TRBD2 is a possible D gene (6 bases). In germline, CDR1 is MNHEY, CDR2 SVGAGI. CDR3 length: 15 amino acids. The CDR3 DNA is TGTACCAGCACCGAGGCGGGAAGCTCCTACAATGAGCAGTTCTTC. Amino acid sequence: CTSTEAGSSYNEQFF.

Written as DNA, the CDR3 is TGTGCCAGCTCACAAAACAGAAACTTATCCCTCGTCGAGCAGTACTTC. Translated: CASSQNRNLSLVEQYF. The chain carries TRBV18 and TRBJ2-7; no clear D gene. The CDR3 consists of 16 residues. Per germline, CDR1 KGHSH and CDR2 LQKENI. Trimming left V 4 bases short and J 6 bases short, with 22 bases between.

The rearrangement joins TRBV29-1 to TRBJ1-1; D remains unclear. The CDR3 consists of 12 residues. Trimming pared 5 bases from V and 3 bases from J, leaving 10 bases between. Germline-derived CDR1 and CDR2 are SQVTM and ANQGSEA. The CDR3 DNA sequence: TGCAGCGTTATATCTGGGGACACTGAAGCTTTCTTT. Its protein is CSVISGDTEAFF. Using reference TRBV29-1 and TRBJ1-1 for the parts outside the CDR3, the full variable domain is SAVISQKPSRDICQRGTSLTIQCQVDSQVTMMFWYRQQPGQSLTLIATANQGSEATYESGFVIDKFPISRPNLTFSTLTVSNMSPEDSSIYLCSVISGDTEAFFGQGTRLTVV.

On this clonotype itself: The CDR3 end shows no conserved phenylalanine or tryptophan, and so a read error is likely. This chain uses TRBV11-2 with TRBJ2-7, with 7 bases aligning to TRBD1. With 5 bases clipped from V and 2 bases from J, the junction kept 9 bases outside the gene matches. There are 15 residues in the CDR3. Germline lookup yields CDR1 SGHAT and CDR2 FQNNGV. The CDR3 region has the DNA TGTGCCAGCAGCCTGGTACAGGGGTCCACCTACGAGCAGTACTTA. Translation: CASSLVQGSTYEQYL.